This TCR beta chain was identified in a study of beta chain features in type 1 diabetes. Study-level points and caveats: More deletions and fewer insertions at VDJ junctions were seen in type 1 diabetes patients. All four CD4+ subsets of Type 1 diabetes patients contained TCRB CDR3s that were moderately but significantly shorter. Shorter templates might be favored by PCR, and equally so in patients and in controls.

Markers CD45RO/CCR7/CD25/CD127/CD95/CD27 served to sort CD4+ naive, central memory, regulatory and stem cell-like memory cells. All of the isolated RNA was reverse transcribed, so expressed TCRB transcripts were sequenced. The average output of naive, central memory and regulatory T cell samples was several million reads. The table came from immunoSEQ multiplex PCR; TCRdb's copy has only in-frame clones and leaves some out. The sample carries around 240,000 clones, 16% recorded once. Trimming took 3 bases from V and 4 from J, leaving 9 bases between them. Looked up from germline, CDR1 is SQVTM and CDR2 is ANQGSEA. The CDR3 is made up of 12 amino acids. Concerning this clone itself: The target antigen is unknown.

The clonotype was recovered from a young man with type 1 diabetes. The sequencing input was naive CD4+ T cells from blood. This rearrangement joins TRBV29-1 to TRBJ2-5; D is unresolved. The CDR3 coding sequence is TGCAGCGTTGAGGAGAACCGAGAGACCCAGTACTTC. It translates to CSVEENRETQYF.